Listed below are T cell receptor beta chains from one sample, sequenced in a study of T cell changes during pregnancy in multiple sclerosis. Measured with immunoSEQ multiplex PCR; TCRdb has only the in-frame clones, and not every one. The table shows approximately 21,000 clones, with around 89% occurring only once. This sample comprised CD8+ T cells from peripheral blood mononuclear cells, obtained in the first trimester of pregnancy. The receptors shown here come from a female donor with multiple sclerosis, enrolled in a pregnancy study. Both conserved end residues are part of each CDR3. Rows may omit the clone size; those that give it use once, few, many or a size class.

size: NA; V: TRBV11-2; J: TRBJ2-7; CDR3: CATEREASYEQYF
size: NA; V: TRBV13; J: TRBJ2-5; CDR3: CASSPRSGGETQYF
size: once; V: TRBV27; J: TRBJ2-1; CDR3: CASSLSPYNEQFF
size: NA; V: TRBV28; J: TRBJ1-2; CDR3: CASSFGRRGIDYGYTF
size: NA; V: TRBV13; J: TRBJ2-7; CDR3: CASSPLAANYEQYF
size: NA; V: TRBV7-6; J: TRBJ2-7; CDR3: CASSSGQGGYEQYF
size: NA; V: TRBV6-1; J: TRBJ2-4; CDR3: CASREFTKNIQYF
size: NA; V: TRBV30; J: TRBJ2-1; CDR3: CAWRNTGTSGKSSYNEQFF
size: NA; V: TRBV27; J: TRBJ2-7; CDR3: CASRWTGLGEQYF
size: NA; V: TRBV7-9; J: TRBJ2-7; CDR3: CASSFRQTTGEGKVHEQYF
size: NA; V: TRBV4-1; J: TRBJ2-4; CDR3: CASSQGTGVFAKNIQYF
size: NA; V: TRBV28; J: TRBJ2-4; CDR3: CASSSRTVGNIQYF
size: NA; V: TRBV7-9; J: TRBJ2-1; CDR3: CASSSGAGVEQFF
size: NA; V: TRBV6-6; J: TRBJ2-1; CDR3: CASSLGTSGYNEQFF
size: NA; V: TRBV27; J: TRBJ2-7; CDR3: CASSFSTFGEQYF
size: NA; V: TRBV9; J: TRBJ2-7; CDR3: CASSGTNSYEQYF
size: NA; V: TRBV20-1; J: TRBJ2-7; CDR3: CSASWAVEQYF
size: NA; V: TRBV27; J: TRBJ2-7; CDR3: CASSFLSGGPYEQYF
size: NA; V: TRBV4-3; J: TRBJ2-3; CDR3: CASSQDRGGSGTDTQYF
size: NA; V: TRBV19; J: TRBJ2-1; CDR3: CASSFGSNEQFF
size: NA; V: TRBV21-1; J: TRBJ1-2; CDR3: CASSKVWQGF
size: NA; V: TRBV7-6; J: TRBJ1-5; CDR3: CASSLEAGYDQPQHF
size: NA; V: TRBV5-6; J: TRBJ2-1; CDR3: CASSPPTGVSNEQFF
size: NA; V: TRBV7-9; J: TRBJ2-7; CDR3: CASSLPLAGGWSVQYF
size: NA; V: TRBV2; J: TRBJ2-3; CDR3: CASTTGTAGDF
size: NA; V: TRBV5-1; J: TRBJ1-4; CDR3: CASTERGDPREKLFF
size: NA; V: TRBV6-1; J: TRBJ2-7; CDR3: CASSEIISGRTYEQYF
size: NA; V: TRBV27; J: TRBJ1-1; CDR3: CASFSGSGTEAFF
size: NA; V: TRBV29-1; J: TRBJ1-1; CDR3: CSVEAGVVVGTEAFF
size: NA; V: TRBV6-4; J: TRBJ2-2; CDR3: CASSEGGELFF
size: NA; V: TRBV6-4; J: TRBJ1-5; CDR3: CASSAGANQPQHF
size: NA; V: TRBV4-3; J: TRBJ1-3; CDR3: CASSSWTESSGNTIYF
size: once; V: TRBV10-1; J: TRBJ2-1; CDR3: CASTSGANEQFF
size: NA; V: TRBV7-6; J: TRBJ2-1; CDR3: CASSRLTGTVEQFF
size: NA; V: TRBV6-1; J: TRBJ2-7; CDR3: CASSERTERYSYEQYF
size: NA; V: TRBV19; J: TRBJ2-7; CDR3: CASSALGTGYEQYF
size: NA; V: TRBV5-6; J: TRBJ2-1; CDR3: CASSLRPSGDNEQFF
size: NA; V: TRBV9; J: TRBJ1-2; CDR3: CASSAGTGDGYTF
size: NA; V: TRBV5-4; J: TRBJ2-5; CDR3: CASTEPGGTKTQYF
size: NA; V: TRBV6-5; J: TRBJ1-5; CDR3: CASSYAGEGPQHF
size: NA; V: TRBV28; J: TRBJ1-5; CDR3: CASYPTGTANQPQHF
size: NA; V: TRBV30; J: TRBJ2-4; CDR3: CAWQSRLGLAKNIQYF
size: NA; V: TRBV6-1; J: TRBJ2-3; CDR3: CASSEVAGALTDTQYF
size: NA; V: TRBV27; J: TRBJ2-7; CDR3: CASSLSAPGNSYEQYF
size: NA; V: TRBV6-5; J: TRBJ2-7; CDR3: CASSLDSVRDEQYF
size: NA; V: TRBV4-1; J: TRBJ2-2; CDR3: CASSHTGTGITGELFF
size: NA; V: TRBV14; J: TRBJ1-2; CDR3: CASSHEQGAWGYGYTF
size: NA; V: TRBV27; J: TRBJ2-2; CDR3: CASSGLPGTVSSGELFF
size: NA; V: TRBV6-5; J: TRBJ2-1; CDR3: CASSLRADNEQFF
size: NA; V: TRBV28; J: TRBJ2-1; CDR3: CASSPGLAGSGGNEQFF
size: NA; V: TRBV7-9; J: TRBJ2-2; CDR3: CASSLVAGGSVGELFF
size: NA; V: TRBV19; J: TRBJ2-5; CDR3: CASSISTGGPLETQYF
size: NA; V: TRBV6-5; J: TRBJ2-3; CDR3: CASSSLGGIGSDTQYF